These T cell receptor beta chains were read from a single sample in a study of T cells in pancreatic ductal adenocarcinoma. Using immunoSEQ multiplex PCR, the repertoire was profiled, and TCRdb retains in-frame clones only, with some absent. This table has about 100,000 clones, 90% to 95% appearing once. Specimen: PBMCs. The receptors here all came from a human donor with pancreatic ductal adenocarcinoma. Each CDR3 is given with its conserved first and last residue. D genes are given only for firm matches. The listing skips clone size in some rows; elsewhere it reads once, few, many or a size class.

d_gene	v_gene	abundance	j_gene	CDR3nt	CDR3aa
NA	TRBV7-2	NA	TRBJ2-5	TGTGCCAGCAGGTTGGAGGCGACCCAGTACTTC	CASRLEATQYF
TRBD2	TRBV5-4	NA	TRBJ2-5	TGTGCCAGCAGCTCGCAACATAGCGGGAGCGGAGAGACCCAGTACTTC	CASSSQHSGSGETQYF
TRBD1	TRBV29-1	NA	TRBJ1-2	TGCAGCGCAAGACAGGGTGATGGCTACACCTTC	CSARQGDGYTF
TRBD1	TRBV6-6	once	TRBJ1-1	TGTGCCAGCAGTTACTCGACAGGGTCCGACACTGAAGCTTTCTTT	CASSYSTGSDTEAFF
TRBD1	TRBV7-2	NA	TRBJ1-2	TGTGCCAGCAGCATTAGTGGACGGGGACAGGCCTCTGGCTACACCTTC	CASSISGRGQASGYTF
NA	TRBV7-9	NA	TRBJ1-1	TGTGCCAGCAGCTTTTCGATAGACACTGAAGCTTTCTTT	CASSFSIDTEAFF
TRBD2	TRBV10-3	NA	TRBJ2-1	TGTGCCATCAGAGGGACTAGCGGGATACTATCTGAGCAGTTCTTC	CAIRGTSGILSEQFF
TRBD2	TRBV14	NA	TRBJ2-7	TGTGCCAGCAGCCAATCGGGGACTAGCTACGAGCAGTACTTC	CASSQSGTSYEQYF
TRBD1	TRBV10-3	NA	TRBJ2-7	TGTGCCATCAGTGAGTCGGGACAGAGTTCCTACGAGCAGTACTTC	CAISESGQSSYEQYF
TRBD2	TRBV30	NA	TRBJ2-3	TGTGCCTGGAGCAAGAGCAGGACTAGCGGTTTCACAGATACGCAGTATTTT	CAWSKSRTSGFTDTQYF
TRBD2	TRBV6-6	once	TRBJ2-7	TGTGCCAGCAGGCTTAGCGGGCTGAGCTCCTACGAGCAGTACTTC	CASRLSGLSSYEQYF
NA	TRBV19	NA	TRBJ2-3	TGTGCCTCTCAGGAGGCCTCCACAGATACGCAGTATTTT	CASQEASTDTQYF
TRBD2	TRBV19	NA	TRBJ2-2	TGTGCCAGTAGGGGCGGGAGCGGCACCGGGGAGCTGTTTTTT	CASRGGSGTGELFF
NA	TRBV6-6	NA	TRBJ2-5	TGTGCCAGCAGTTACGGGGTGGCGGGGGCAGGAGAGACCCAGTACTTC	CASSYGVAGAGETQYF